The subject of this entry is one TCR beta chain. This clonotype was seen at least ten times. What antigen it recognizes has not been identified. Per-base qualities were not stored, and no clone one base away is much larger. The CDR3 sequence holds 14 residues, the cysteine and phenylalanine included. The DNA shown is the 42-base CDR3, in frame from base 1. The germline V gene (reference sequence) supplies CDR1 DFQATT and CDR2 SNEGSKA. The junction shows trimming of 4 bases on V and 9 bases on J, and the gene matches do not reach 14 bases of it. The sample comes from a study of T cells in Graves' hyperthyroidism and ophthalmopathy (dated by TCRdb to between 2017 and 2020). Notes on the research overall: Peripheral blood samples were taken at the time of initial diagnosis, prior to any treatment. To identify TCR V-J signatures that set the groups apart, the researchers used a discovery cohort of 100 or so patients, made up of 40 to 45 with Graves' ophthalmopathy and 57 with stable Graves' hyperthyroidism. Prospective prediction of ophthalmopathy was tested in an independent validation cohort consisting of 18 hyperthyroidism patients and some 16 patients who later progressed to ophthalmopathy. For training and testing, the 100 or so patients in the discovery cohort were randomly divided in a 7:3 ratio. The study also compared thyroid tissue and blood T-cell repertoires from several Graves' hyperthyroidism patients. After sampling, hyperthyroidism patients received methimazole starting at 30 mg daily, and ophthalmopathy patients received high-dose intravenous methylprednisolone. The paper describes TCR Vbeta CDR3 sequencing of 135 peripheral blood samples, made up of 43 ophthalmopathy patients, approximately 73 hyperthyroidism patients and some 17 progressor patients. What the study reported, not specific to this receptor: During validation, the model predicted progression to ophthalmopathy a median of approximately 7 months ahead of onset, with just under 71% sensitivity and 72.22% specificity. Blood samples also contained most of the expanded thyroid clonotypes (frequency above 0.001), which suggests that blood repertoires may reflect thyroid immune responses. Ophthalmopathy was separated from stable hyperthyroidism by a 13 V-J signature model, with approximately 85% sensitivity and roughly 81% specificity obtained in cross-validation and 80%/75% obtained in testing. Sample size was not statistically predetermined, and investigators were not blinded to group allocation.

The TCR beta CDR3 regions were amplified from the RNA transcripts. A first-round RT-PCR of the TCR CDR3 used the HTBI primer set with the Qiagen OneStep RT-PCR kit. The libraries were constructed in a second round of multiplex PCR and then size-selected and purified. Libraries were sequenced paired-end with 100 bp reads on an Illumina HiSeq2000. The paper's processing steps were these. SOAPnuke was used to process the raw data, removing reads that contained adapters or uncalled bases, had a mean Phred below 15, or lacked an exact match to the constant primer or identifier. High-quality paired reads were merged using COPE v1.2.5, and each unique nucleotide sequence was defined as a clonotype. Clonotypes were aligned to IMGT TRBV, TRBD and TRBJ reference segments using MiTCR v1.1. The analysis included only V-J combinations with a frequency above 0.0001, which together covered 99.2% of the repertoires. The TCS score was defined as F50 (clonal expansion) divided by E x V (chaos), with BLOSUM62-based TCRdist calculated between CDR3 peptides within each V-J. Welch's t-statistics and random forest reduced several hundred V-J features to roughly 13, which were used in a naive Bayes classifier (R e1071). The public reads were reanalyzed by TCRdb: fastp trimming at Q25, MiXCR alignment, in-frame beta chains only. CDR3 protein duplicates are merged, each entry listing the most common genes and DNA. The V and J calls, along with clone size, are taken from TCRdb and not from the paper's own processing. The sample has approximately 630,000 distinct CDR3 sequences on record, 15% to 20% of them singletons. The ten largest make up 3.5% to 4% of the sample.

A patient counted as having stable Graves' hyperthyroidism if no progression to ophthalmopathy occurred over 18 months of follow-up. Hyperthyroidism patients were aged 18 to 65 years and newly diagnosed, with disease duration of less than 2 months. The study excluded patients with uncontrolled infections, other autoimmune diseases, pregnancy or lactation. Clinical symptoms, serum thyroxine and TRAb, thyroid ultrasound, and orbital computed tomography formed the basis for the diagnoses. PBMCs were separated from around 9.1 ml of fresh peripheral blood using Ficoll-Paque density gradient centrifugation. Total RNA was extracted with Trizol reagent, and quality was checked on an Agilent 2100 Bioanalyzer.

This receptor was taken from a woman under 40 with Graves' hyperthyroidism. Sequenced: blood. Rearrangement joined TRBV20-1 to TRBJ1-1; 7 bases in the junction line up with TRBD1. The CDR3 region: CSATEGGLIQQAFF. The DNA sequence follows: TGCAGTGCTACTGAAGGGGGCTTAATCCAGCAAGCTTTCTTT.